This T cell receptor beta chain was recorded in a study of beta chain features in type 1 diabetes. The CDR3 is 16 residues long. V dropped 4 bases and J dropped 5; count of bases not matched to a gene: 7. Germline assignment: CDR1 SQVTM and CDR2 ANQGSEA. Isolated RNA was reverse transcribed in full, so expressed TCRB transcripts were sequenced. Profiling relied on immunoSEQ multiplex PCR, and the TCRdb table lists in-frame clones only, not all of them. This repertoire shows about 210,000 clones, approximately 10% found once; its top ten account for 1% to 1.5%. Sequencing input: central memory CD4+ T cells from blood. The origin of this receptor is a man aged 18 to 30 in good health. The V and J genes are TRBV29-1 and TRBJ2-2; 13 positions match TRBD2. The CDR3 DNA sequence: TGCAGCGTTGGGACTAGCGGGAGCGTTCGGACCGGGGAGCTGTTTTTT. Protein: CSVGTSGSVRTGELFF.